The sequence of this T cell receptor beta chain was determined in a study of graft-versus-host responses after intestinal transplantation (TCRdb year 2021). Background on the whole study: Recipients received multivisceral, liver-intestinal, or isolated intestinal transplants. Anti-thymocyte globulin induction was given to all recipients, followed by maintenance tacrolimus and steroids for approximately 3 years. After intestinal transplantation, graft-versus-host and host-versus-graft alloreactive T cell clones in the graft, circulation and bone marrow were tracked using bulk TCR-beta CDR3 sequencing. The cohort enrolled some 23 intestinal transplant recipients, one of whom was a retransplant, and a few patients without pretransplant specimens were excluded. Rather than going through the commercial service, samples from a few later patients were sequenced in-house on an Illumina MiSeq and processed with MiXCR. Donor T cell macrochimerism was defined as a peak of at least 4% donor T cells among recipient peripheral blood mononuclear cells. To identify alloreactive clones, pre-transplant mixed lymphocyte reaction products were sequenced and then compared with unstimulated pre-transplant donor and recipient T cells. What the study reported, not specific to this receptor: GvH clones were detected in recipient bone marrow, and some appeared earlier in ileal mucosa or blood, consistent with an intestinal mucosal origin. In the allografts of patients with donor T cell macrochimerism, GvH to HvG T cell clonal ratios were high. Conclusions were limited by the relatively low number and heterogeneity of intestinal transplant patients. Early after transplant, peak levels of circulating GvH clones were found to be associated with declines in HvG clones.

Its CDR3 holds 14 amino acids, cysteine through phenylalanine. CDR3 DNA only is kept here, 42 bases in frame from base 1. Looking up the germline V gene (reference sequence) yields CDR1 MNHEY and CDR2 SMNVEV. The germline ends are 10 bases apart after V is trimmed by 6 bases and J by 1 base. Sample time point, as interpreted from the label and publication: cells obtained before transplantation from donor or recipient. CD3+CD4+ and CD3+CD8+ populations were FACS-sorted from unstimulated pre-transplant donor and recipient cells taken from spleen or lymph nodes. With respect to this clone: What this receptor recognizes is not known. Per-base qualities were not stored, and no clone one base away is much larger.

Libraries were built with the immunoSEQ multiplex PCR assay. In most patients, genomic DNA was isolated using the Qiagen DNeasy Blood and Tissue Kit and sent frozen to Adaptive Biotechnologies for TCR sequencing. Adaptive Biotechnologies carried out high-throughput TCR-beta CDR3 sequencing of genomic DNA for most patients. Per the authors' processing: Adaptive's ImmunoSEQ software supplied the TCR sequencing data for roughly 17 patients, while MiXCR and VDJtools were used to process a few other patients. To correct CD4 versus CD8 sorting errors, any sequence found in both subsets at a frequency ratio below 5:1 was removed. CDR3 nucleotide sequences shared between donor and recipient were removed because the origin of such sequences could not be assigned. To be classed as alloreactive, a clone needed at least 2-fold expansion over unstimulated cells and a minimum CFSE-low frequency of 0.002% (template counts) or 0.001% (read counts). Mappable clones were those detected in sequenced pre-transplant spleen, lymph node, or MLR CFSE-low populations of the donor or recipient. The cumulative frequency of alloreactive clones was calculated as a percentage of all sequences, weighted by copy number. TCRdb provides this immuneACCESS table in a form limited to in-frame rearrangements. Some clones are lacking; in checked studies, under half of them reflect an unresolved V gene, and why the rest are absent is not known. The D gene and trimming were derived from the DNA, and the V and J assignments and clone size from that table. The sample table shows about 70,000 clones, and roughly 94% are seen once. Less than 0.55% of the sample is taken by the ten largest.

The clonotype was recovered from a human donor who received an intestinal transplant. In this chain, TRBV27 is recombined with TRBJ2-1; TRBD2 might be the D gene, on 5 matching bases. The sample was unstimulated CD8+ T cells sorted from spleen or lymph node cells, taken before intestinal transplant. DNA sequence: TGTGCCAGCAGCGGTGGGAGTTCCTACAATGAGCAGTTCTTC. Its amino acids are CASSGGSSYNEQFF.